Listed below are T cell receptor beta chains from one sample, sequenced in a study of glioma-infiltrating T cells after dendritic cell vaccination. Clones were sequenced by immunoSEQ multiplex PCR, and TCRdb holds only the in-frame ones, with some missing. This table holds fewer than 110,000 clones, roughly 80% found once. The specimen comprised blood, sampled before dendritic cell vaccination. Source of these receptors: a human donor with glioblastoma. Both conserved end residues are part of each CDR3. A D gene is named only where the DNA matches it firmly. The size entry is marked missing in some rows and otherwise reads once, few, many or a size class.

v_gene: TRBV30; abundance: NA; j_gene: TRBJ2-3; d_gene: NA; CDR3nt: TGTGCCTGGAGTGTACAGTGGACAGATACGCAGTATTTT; CDR3aa: CAWSVQWTDTQYF
v_gene: TRBV5-1; abundance: NA; j_gene: TRBJ2-1; d_gene: TRBD1; CDR3nt: TGCGCCAGCAGCACGACAGGGGACGGCTACAATGAGCAGTTCTTC; CDR3aa: CASSTTGDGYNEQFF
v_gene: TRBV19; abundance: NA; j_gene: TRBJ1-6; d_gene: TRBD1; CDR3nt: TGTGCCAGTAGGGGGGGACAGGGAATATTTTCACCCCTCCACTTT; CDR3aa: CASRGGQGIFSPLHF
v_gene: TRBV5-1; abundance: NA; j_gene: TRBJ2-7; d_gene: TRBD1; CDR3nt: TGCGCCAGCAGCCCCCGGGACAGCCTCTACGAGCAGTACTTC; CDR3aa: CASSPRDSLYEQYF
v_gene: TRBV11-3; abundance: NA; j_gene: TRBJ1-1; d_gene: NA; CDR3nt: TGTGCCAGCAGCTTAGGGGCGGGTGACACTGAAGCTTTCTTT; CDR3aa: CASSLGAGDTEAFF
v_gene: TRBV19; abundance: NA; j_gene: TRBJ2-1; d_gene: NA; CDR3nt: TGTGCCAGTAGTATAGCTCAGGTGAGCAATGAGCAGTTCTTC; CDR3aa: CASSIAQVSNEQFF
v_gene: TRBV7-3; abundance: NA; j_gene: TRBJ2-5; d_gene: TRBD2; CDR3nt: TGTGCCAGCAGCCCCCAATCTAGCGGGGGCGAGACCCAGTACTTC; CDR3aa: CASSPQSSGGETQYF
v_gene: TRBV7-9; abundance: NA; j_gene: TRBJ2-5; d_gene: NA; CDR3nt: TGTGCCAGCACCGGGGAGAAGGAGACCCAGTACTTC; CDR3aa: CASTGEKETQYF
v_gene: TRBV5-4; abundance: NA; j_gene: TRBJ2-7; d_gene: TRBD2; CDR3nt: TGTGCCAGCAGCATAGCGGGGGGGCGGTACGAGCAGTACTTC; CDR3aa: CASSIAGGRYEQYF
v_gene: TRBV30; abundance: NA; j_gene: TRBJ2-1; d_gene: TRBD1; CDR3nt: TGTGCCTGGAGTGCGACAGGGGTTGGGAATGAGCAGTTCTTC; CDR3aa: CAWSATGVGNEQFF
v_gene: TRBV13; abundance: NA; j_gene: TRBJ2-5; d_gene: NA; CDR3nt: TGTGCCAGCAGCTTAGGCGCTGGCGGGCAAGAGACCCAGTACTTC; CDR3aa: CASSLGAGGQETQYF
v_gene: TRBV11-2; abundance: NA; j_gene: TRBJ2-1; d_gene: NA; CDR3nt: TGTGCCAGCAGGAGTCTTATAGCTATCCCCTACAATGAGCAGTTCTTC; CDR3aa: CASRSLIAIPYNEQFF
v_gene: TRBV4-3; abundance: NA; j_gene: TRBJ2-3; d_gene: NA; CDR3nt: TGCGCCAGCAGCCAAGATCTTGGGGCAGGAGACACAGATACGCAGTATTTT; CDR3aa: CASSQDLGAGDTDTQYF
v_gene: TRBV6-1; abundance: NA; j_gene: TRBJ2-3; d_gene: TRBD2; CDR3nt: TGTGCCAGCAGTGAATTTAGCGGGGGGGCAGATACGCAGTATTTT; CDR3aa: CASSEFSGGADTQYF
v_gene: TRBV5-1; abundance: NA; j_gene: TRBJ2-7; d_gene: TRBD1; CDR3nt: TGCGCCAGTAACGACAGGGTCTCCTACGAGCAGTACTTC; CDR3aa: CASNDRVSYEQYF
v_gene: TRBV4-1; abundance: NA; j_gene: TRBJ2-5; d_gene: NA; CDR3nt: TGCGCCAGCAGAGGACTGCAAGAGACCCAGTACTTC; CDR3aa: CASRGLQETQYF
v_gene: TRBV27; abundance: few; j_gene: TRBJ2-2; d_gene: NA; CDR3nt: TGTGCCAGCAGTTGGGCAGGGGCGAACACCGGGGAGCTGTTTTTT; CDR3aa: CASSWAGANTGELFF
v_gene: TRBV7-9; abundance: NA; j_gene: TRBJ2-2; d_gene: TRBD2; CDR3nt: TGTGCCATCGTTGTCGGGGGGAACACCGGAGAGCTGTTTTTT; CDR3aa: CAIVVGGNTGELFF
v_gene: TRBV30; abundance: NA; j_gene: TRBJ1-2; d_gene: NA; CDR3nt: TGTGCCTGGGAGGGGTTAGGAGGGTTAAATGGCTACACCTTC; CDR3aa: CAWEGLGGLNGYTF
v_gene: TRBV6-1; abundance: NA; j_gene: TRBJ1-5; d_gene: NA; CDR3nt: TGTGCCAGCAGTGAAGCGCTTGCCTGGAGTATTAGCAATCAGCCCCAGCATTTT; CDR3aa: CASSEALAWSISNQPQHF
v_gene: TRBV28; abundance: NA; j_gene: TRBJ2-5; d_gene: TRBD2; CDR3nt: TGTGCCAGCAGTTCCCCCGGGGGGGCCCTAGAGACCCAGTACTTC; CDR3aa: CASSSPGGALETQYF
v_gene: TRBV6-4; abundance: NA; j_gene: TRBJ2-1; d_gene: TRBD2; CDR3nt: TGTGCCAGCAGTGCGACCCGAACCGGGACTACTTACAATGAGCAGTTCTTC; CDR3aa: CASSATRTGTTYNEQFF
v_gene: TRBV7-2; abundance: once; j_gene: TRBJ1-6; d_gene: TRBD1; CDR3nt: TGTGCCAGCAGCTCCGACAGGGCCAACTCCTATAATTCACCCCTCCACTTT; CDR3aa: CASSSDRANSYNSPLHF
v_gene: TRBV4-1; abundance: NA; j_gene: TRBJ2-5; d_gene: NA; CDR3nt: TGCGCCAGCAGCCAAGGGCATCGGAGTAAGCGAGAGACCCAGTACTTC; CDR3aa: CASSQGHRSKRETQYF
v_gene: TRBV4-3; abundance: NA; j_gene: TRBJ1-2; d_gene: NA; CDR3nt: TGCGCCAGCAGCCAAGGGGAGACGGGGGGAGGCTACACCTTC; CDR3aa: CASSQGETGGGYTF
v_gene: TRBV4-2; abundance: NA; j_gene: TRBJ1-2; d_gene: TRBD1; CDR3nt: TGTGCCAGCAGCCTCCAAGCCGGGACAGAATATGGCTACACCTTC; CDR3aa: CASSLQAGTEYGYTF
v_gene: TRBV7-2; abundance: NA; j_gene: TRBJ2-3; d_gene: NA; CDR3nt: TGTGCCAGCAGCCGGGACAACACAGATACGCAGTATTTT; CDR3aa: CASSRDNTDTQYF
v_gene: TRBV27; abundance: NA; j_gene: TRBJ1-5; d_gene: NA; CDR3nt: TGTGCCAGCACCTCTGGCATGCAGCCCCAGCATTTT; CDR3aa: CASTSGMQPQHF
v_gene: TRBV5-4; abundance: NA; j_gene: TRBJ1-1; d_gene: NA; CDR3nt: TGTGCCAGCAGCTTGGTAGGTGGGTTGGGGAGCACTGAAGCTTTCTTT; CDR3aa: CASSLVGGLGSTEAFF
v_gene: TRBV7-2; abundance: NA; j_gene: TRBJ1-4; d_gene: TRBD1; CDR3nt: TGTGCCAGCAGCCCTGGGACAGCCTACGAAGGGAAAAAACTGTTTTTT; CDR3aa: CASSPGTAYEGKKLFF
v_gene: TRBV5-1; abundance: NA; j_gene: TRBJ2-1; d_gene: TRBD2; CDR3nt: TGCGCCAGCAGCTTGGCGGGCGGGGGGGTGTGGAATGAGCAGTTCTTC; CDR3aa: CASSLAGGGVWNEQFF
v_gene: TRBV21-1; abundance: NA; j_gene: TRBJ2-7; d_gene: NA; CDR3nt: TGTGCCAGCAGCAAAGCGCTTTGCTGCTGTAGCGGGAGAACCTACGAGCAGTACTTC; CDR3aa: CASSKALCCCSGRTYEQYF
v_gene: TRBV2; abundance: NA; j_gene: TRBJ1-5; d_gene: NA; CDR3nt: TGTGCCAGCAGTGCGAGCAGGGTGGGGCAGCCCCAGCATTTT; CDR3aa: CASSASRVGQPQHF
v_gene: TRBV7-8; abundance: NA; j_gene: TRBJ2-1; d_gene: TRBD2; CDR3nt: TGTGCCAGCAGCCCGGGACTAGTTCTTTGGCAGTTCTTC; CDR3aa: CASSPGLVLWQFF
v_gene: TRBV13; abundance: NA; j_gene: TRBJ2-2; d_gene: TRBD2; CDR3nt: TGTGCCAGCAGCCCCTATCAGCGGGGGGGTATCGGGGAGCTGTTTTTT; CDR3aa: CASSPYQRGGIGELFF
v_gene: TRBV2; abundance: NA; j_gene: TRBJ2-5; d_gene: TRBD2; CDR3nt: TGTGCCAGCAGAAAAAGGCTAGCGGGGGGTCAAGAGACCCAGTACTTC; CDR3aa: CASRKRLAGGQETQYF
v_gene: TRBV10-3; abundance: NA; j_gene: TRBJ2-5; d_gene: NA; CDR3nt: TGTGCCATCGGTACGGGGGAAGAGACCCAGTACTTC; CDR3aa: CAIGTGEETQYF
v_gene: TRBV5-1; abundance: few; j_gene: TRBJ1-3; d_gene: TRBD1; CDR3nt: TGCGCCAGCAGCTTGGGGTGGGGACAGGGATTCTCTGGAAACACCATATATTTT; CDR3aa: CASSLGWGQGFSGNTIYF
v_gene: TRBV4-1; abundance: NA; j_gene: TRBJ2-3; d_gene: NA; CDR3nt: TGCGCCAGCAGCCAAGATCCGGGAGATACGCAGTATTTT; CDR3aa: CASSQDPGDTQYF
v_gene: TRBV19; abundance: few; j_gene: TRBJ1-1; d_gene: TRBD1; CDR3nt: TGTGCCAGTAGTATAGTCCAGGGGGCCACTGAAGCTTTCTTT; CDR3aa: CASSIVQGATEAFF
v_gene: TRBV28; abundance: NA; j_gene: TRBJ1-2; d_gene: TRBD1; CDR3nt: TGTGCCAGCAGCATACAGGGGGGGACTAACTATGGCTACACCTTC; CDR3aa: CASSIQGGTNYGYTF
v_gene: TRBV5-5; abundance: once; j_gene: TRBJ1-2; d_gene: NA; CDR3nt: TGTGCCAGCAGCTTAACCCAGGGCCCCCGCTATGGCTACACCTTC; CDR3aa: CASSLTQGPRYGYTF
v_gene: TRBV6-1; abundance: few; j_gene: TRBJ2-7; d_gene: NA; CDR3nt: TGTGCCAGCAGTGAAGGGCCCTCAGGTAGCGGAGATTCCTACGAGCAGTACTTC; CDR3aa: CASSEGPSGSGDSYEQYF